The present T cell receptor beta chain was sequenced within a study of T cell changes during pregnancy in multiple sclerosis. The repertoire was sequenced with immunoSEQ multiplex PCR; TCRdb's copy has only in-frame clones and lacks some. The repertoire has about 60,000 clones, about 91% of them found once; the top ten carry 0.75% to 0.95%. Germline CDR1 is LNHDA and CDR2 is SQIVND (reference sequence). The CDR3 contains 16 residues. V lost 4 bases, J lost 2 bases, and 7 bases stayed unmatched. The sample consisted of peripheral blood, taken in the first trimester of pregnancy. The sequence was obtained from a female donor with multiple sclerosis, enrolled in a pregnancy study. The chain is built from TRBV19 and TRBJ2-7; 11 nucleotides line up with TRBD1. CDR3 DNA sequence: TGTGCCAGTAGTACCGGACAGGGGGCGCGAACCTACGAGCAGTACTTC. Amino acid sequence: CASSTGQGARTYEQYF.